This T cell receptor (beta chain) came from a study of identifying expanded T cells in peripheral blood. A word on this clone: Its antigen remains unknown.

Data came from immunoSEQ multiplex PCR; TCRdb stores just in-frame clones and leaves some out. Of some 72,000 clones listed, 85% to 90% are singletons. General observations from the study: Variance in clone template counts between approximately 2-week samples significantly increased with total template count across all healthy donors.

This CDR3 comprises 14 residues. Losses at the gene ends were 3 bases for V and 4 bases for J; bases not matched to a gene: 6. Germline assignment: CDR1 SGHNT and CDR2 YYREEE (reference sequence). V and J are TRBV5-4 and TRBJ1-2, with 7 bases fitting TRBD1. The clonotype originates from a person aged 18-69 years in good health. The sequenced sample consisted of blood. The CDR3 here is CASSSAGTVYGYTF. The CDR3 DNA reads as TGTGCCAGCAGCTCCGCCGGGACAGTCTATGGCTACACCTTC. Based on the CDR3 plus reference TRBV5-4 and TRBJ1-2, the full variable domain is ETGVTQSPTHLIKTRGQQVTLRCSSQSGHNTVSWYQQALGQGPQFIFQYYREEENGRGNFPPRFSGLQFPNYSSELNVNALELDDSALYLCASSSAGTVYGYTFGSGTRLTVV.